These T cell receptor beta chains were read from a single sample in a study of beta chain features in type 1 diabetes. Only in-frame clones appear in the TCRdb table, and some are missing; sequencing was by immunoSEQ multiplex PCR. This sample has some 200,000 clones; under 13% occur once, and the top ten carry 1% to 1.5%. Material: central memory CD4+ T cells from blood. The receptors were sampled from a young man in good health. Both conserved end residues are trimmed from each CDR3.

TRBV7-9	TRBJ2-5	ASEGQGEETQY
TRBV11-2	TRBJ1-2	ASSHTRTYQGSNGYT
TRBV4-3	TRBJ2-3	ASSPGLAGVGDTQY
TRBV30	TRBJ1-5	AWTRAGGVNQPQH
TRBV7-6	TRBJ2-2	ASSSGTSFTGELF
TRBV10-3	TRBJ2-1	AISESRIAVSSYNEQF
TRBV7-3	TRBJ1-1	ASSPGTTMNTEAF
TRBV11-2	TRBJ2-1	ASSLERFSEQF
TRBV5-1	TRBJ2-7	ASSLEGRPYEQY
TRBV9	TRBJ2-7	ASGKAGDAYEQY
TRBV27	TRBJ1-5	ASSPQGGMANQPQH
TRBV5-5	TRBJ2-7	ASSLGRVGEQY
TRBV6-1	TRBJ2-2	ASSEHGELF
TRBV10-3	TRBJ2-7	AISEPLTVGRNEQY
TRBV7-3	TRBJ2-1	ASSLTVDHEQF
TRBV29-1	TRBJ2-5	SVEGTSGTRETQY
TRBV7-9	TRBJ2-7	ASSSSGTSAYEQY
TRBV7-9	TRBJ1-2	ASSFPNYGYT
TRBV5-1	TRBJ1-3	ASSTRPEKENTIY
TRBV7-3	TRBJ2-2	ASSLSGSPTGELF
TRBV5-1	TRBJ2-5	ASSLGLAGGQKTQY
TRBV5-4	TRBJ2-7	ASSSFLNEQY
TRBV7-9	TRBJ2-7	ASSPLGSYEQY
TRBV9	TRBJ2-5	ASSVGTLAGGVETQY
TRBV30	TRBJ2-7	AWKQREYEQY